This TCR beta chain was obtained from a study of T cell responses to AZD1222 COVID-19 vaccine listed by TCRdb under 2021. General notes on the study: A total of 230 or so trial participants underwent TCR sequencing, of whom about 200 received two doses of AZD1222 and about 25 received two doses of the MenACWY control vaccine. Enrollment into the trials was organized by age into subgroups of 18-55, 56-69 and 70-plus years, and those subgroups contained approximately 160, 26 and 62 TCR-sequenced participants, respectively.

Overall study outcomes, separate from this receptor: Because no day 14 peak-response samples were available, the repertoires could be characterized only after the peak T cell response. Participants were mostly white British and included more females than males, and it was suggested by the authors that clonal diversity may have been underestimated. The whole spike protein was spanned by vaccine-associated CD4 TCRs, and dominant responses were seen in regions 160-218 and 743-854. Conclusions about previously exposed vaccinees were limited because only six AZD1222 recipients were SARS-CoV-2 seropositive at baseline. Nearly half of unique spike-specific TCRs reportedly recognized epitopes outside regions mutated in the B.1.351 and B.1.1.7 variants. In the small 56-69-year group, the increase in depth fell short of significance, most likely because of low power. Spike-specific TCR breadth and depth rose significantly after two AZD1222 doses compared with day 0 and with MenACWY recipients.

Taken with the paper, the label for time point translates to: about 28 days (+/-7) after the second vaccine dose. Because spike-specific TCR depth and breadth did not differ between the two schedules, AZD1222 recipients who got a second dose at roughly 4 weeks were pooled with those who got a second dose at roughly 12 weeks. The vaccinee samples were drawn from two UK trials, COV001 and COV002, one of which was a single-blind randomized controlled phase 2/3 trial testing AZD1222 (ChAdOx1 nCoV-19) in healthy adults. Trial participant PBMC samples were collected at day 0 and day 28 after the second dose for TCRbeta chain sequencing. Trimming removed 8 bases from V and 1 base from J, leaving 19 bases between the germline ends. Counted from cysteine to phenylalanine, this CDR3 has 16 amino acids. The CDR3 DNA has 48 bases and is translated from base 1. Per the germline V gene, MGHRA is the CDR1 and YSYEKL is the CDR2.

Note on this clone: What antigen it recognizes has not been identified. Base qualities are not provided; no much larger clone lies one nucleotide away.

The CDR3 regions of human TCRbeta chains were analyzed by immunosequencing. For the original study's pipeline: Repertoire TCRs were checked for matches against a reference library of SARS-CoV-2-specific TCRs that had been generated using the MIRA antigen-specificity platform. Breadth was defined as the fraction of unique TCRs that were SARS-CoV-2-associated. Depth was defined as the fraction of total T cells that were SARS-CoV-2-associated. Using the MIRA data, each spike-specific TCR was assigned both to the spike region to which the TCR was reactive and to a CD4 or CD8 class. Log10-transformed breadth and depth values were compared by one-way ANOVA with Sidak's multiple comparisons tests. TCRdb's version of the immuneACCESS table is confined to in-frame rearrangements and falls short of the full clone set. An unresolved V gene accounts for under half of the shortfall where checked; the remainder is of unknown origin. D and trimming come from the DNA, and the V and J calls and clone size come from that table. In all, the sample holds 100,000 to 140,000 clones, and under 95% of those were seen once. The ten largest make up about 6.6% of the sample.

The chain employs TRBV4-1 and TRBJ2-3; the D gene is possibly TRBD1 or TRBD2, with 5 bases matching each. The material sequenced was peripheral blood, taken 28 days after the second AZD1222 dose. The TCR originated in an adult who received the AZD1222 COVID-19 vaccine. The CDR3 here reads CASQRGLLVGTDTQYF. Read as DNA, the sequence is TGCGCCAGCCAGAGGGGCCTACTGGTAGGCACAGATACGCAGTATTTT.